This TCR beta chain stems from a study of graft-versus-host responses after intestinal transplantation. Clones were read by immunoSEQ multiplex PCR, and TCRdb kept only the in-frame ones, dropping some. The profile shows around 130,000 clones, roughly 92% of them singletons. Details on this clone: Its antigen is not known.

The sequences come from unstimulated CD4+ T cells sorted from spleen or lymph node cells, collected before intestinal transplant. This clonotype was sampled from a human donor who received an intestinal transplant.

The chain's CDR3 is CASSQAKTSGGLQETQYF. As DNA, the CDR3 is TGCGCCAGCAGCCAAGCCAAAACTAGCGGGGGGCTCCAAGAGACCCAGTACTTC. This chain uses TRBV4-1 with TRBJ2-5, with 12 bases fitting TRBD2. Germline lookup yields CDR1 MGHRA and CDR2 YSYEKL. V shed 1 base and J 1 base; nucleotides not matched to a gene: 7. This CDR3 is 18 amino acids long.